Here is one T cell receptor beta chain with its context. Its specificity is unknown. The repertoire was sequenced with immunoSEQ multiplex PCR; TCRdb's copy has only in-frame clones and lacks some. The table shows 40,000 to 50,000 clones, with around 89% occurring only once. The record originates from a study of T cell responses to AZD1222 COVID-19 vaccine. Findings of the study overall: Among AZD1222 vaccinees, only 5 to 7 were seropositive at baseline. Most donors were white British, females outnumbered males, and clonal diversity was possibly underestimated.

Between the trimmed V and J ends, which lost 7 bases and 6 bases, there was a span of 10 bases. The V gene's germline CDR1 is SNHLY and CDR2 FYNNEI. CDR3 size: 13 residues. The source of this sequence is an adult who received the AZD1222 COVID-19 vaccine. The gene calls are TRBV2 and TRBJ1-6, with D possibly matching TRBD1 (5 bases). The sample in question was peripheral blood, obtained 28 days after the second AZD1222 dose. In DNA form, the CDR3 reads TGTGCCAGCACGGCAGGGCCTAATTCACCCCTCCACTTT. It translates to CASTAGPNSPLHF. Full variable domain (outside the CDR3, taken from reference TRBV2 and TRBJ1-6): EPEVTQTPSHQVTQMGQEVILRCVPISNHLYFYWYRQILGQKVEFLVSFYNNEISEKSEIFDDQFSVERPDGSNFTLKIRSTKLEDSAMYFCASTAGPNSPLHFGNGTRLTVT.